This TCR beta chain was obtained from a study of T-cell memory formation after mild COVID-19. TCRdb called the 5' RACE reads again in MiXCR, with one record for every CDR3 protein. The sample yields around 180,000 distinct CDR3 sequences, approximately 18% seen once. Trimming took 0 bases from V and 1 from J; bases not matched to a gene: 10. The length of the CDR3 is 18 residues. The germline CDR1 and CDR2 sequences are LGHNA and YSLEER. What was sequenced was PBMCs or a T cell subset sorted from them (not recorded which). This receptor was obtained from a man between 18 and 29 years old who had mild COVID-19 (a few samples of this study predate the infection). Cell type and time point are not known. V gene TRBV4-3 combines with J gene TRBJ1-1, with 8 bases matching TRBD1. CDR3 amino acids: CASSQEIPQGASNTEAFF. CDR3 bases: TGCGCCAGCAGCCAAGAAATCCCTCAGGGGGCGTCGAACACTGAAGCTTTCTTT.